One sample yielded the 27 T cell receptor beta chains listed below, sequenced in a study of shared clonotypes between healthy human individuals. The protocol was immunoSEQ multiplex PCR, while the TCRdb copy is restricted to in-frame clones and leaves out a portion. The table has about 110,000 clones, around 65% seen once. Specimen: memory CD8+ T cells sorted from blood. Subset meaning: CD45RO+ cells pooled with CCR7-negative TemRA cells. Source of these receptors: a woman in her twenties or thirties in good health.

The chain employs TRBV19 and TRBJ2-2, with unresolved D. Germline V CDR1 and CDR2: LNHDA, SQIVND (reference sequence). The CDR3 extends over 15 amino acids. V lost 7 bases, J lost 5 bases, and 17 bases lay in between. CDR3 nucleotides: TGTGCCAGTACTCCAAGTCTGGTAATGACCGGGGAGCTGTTTTTT. This sequence encodes CASTPSLVMTGELFF.

Remarks on this clone: The junction and the germline gene differ at one end; a read error may be behind it. The CDR3 protein is CASSEVGGGTDTQYF. The CDR3 region has the DNA TGTGCCAGCAGTGAAGTCGGGGGGGGCACGGATACGCAGTATTTT. This chain uses TRBV6-1 with TRBJ2-3, with 8 bases lining up with TRBD2. The CDR3 totals 15 residues. CDR1 MNHNS and CDR2 SASEGT come from the germline V gene.

This rearrangement joins TRBV5-5 to TRBJ2-7; D is ambiguous. The CDR3 sequence is 13 residues long. Trimming took off 3 bases at V and 3 bases at J, with 10 bases between the two ends. Germline CDR1 and CDR2: SGHKS and YYEKEE (reference sequence). CDR3 sequence (DNA): TGTGCCAGCAGCTGGGCAGACGACTACGAGCAGTACTTC. It is translated as CASSWADDYEQYF. Supplemented by reference TRBV5-5 and TRBJ2-7, the full variable domain reads DAGVTQSPTHLIKTRGQQVTLRCSPISGHKSVSWYQQVLGQGPQFIFQYYEKEERGRGNFPDRFSARQFPNYSSELNVNALLLGDSALYLCASSWADDYEQYFGPGTRLTVT.

This clone showed up just a few times. J is TRBJ2-6 and V is TRBV7-3; no definite D call. The ends were cut back, 0 bases at V and 0 bases at J, with 9 bases in the middle. Germline V gene data show CDR1 as SGHTA and CDR2 as FQGTGA. This CDR3 is 17 amino acids long. The CDR3 here is CASSLTAETSGANVLTF. CDR3 DNA: TGTGCCAGCAGCTTAACAGCAGAAACCTCTGGGGCCAACGTCCTGACTTTC.

V usage is TRBV25-1 and J usage is TRBJ2-7; the D gene is possibly TRBD2 (5 bases). V lost 2 bases, J lost 3 bases, and 14 bases lay in between. This CDR3 contains 15 residues. The V gene's germline CDR1 is MGHDK and CDR2 SYGVNS. DNA of the CDR3: TGTGCCAGCAGTGAAGGAGCGGAGCCTCTCTACGAGCAGTACTTC. Protein: CASSEGAEPLYEQYF.

This chain connects TRBV29-1 to TRBJ2-7; no reliable D call. The CDR3 length is 11 residues. Germline V gives CDR1 SQVTM, CDR2 ANQGSEA. V was shortened by 4 bases and J by 3 bases, with 7 bases between the two germline ends. CDR3 amino acids: CSVADGYEQYF. The CDR3 bases are TGCAGCGTTGCGGATGGCTACGAGCAGTACTTC.

This clone was seen a handful of times. This chain uses TRBV29-1 with TRBJ1-2, with D maybe TRBD1 (5 bases). Looked up from germline, CDR1 is SQVTM and CDR2 is ANQGSEA. V lost 4 bases and J 6 bases, leaving 9 bases between the germline ends. This CDR3 comprises 11 residues. For the CDR3, the DNA is TGCAGCGTTGGGGCAGGGAATGGCTACACCTTC. Translated: CSVGAGNGYTF.

The J gene is TRBJ1-5, the V gene TRBV4-1; D is ambiguous. Germline CDR1 and CDR2: MGHRA and YSYEKL. The CDR3 is 16 amino acids. The germline V and J ends were trimmed by 1 base and 0 bases, with 10 bases remaining between them. CDR3 sequence reads: CASSQGPRPSNQPQHF. CDR3 sequence (DNA): TGCGCCAGCAGCCAAGGACCGCGTCCTAGCAATCAGCCCCAGCATTTT.

On this clone itself: Other nucleotide sequences from this sample produce the same CDR3. The chain carries TRBV9 and TRBJ2-7; no definite D call. Between the trimmed V and J ends, which lost 0 bases and 2 bases, there was a span of 9 bases. Per the germline V gene, CDR1 is SGDLS and CDR2 is YYNGEE. This CDR3 spans 14 amino acids. The CDR3 region has the DNA TGTGCCAGCAGCGTAGGAGGAACGGCCTACGAGCAGTACTTC. It translates to CASSVGGTAYEQYF. The full variable domain, with the rest looked up from reference TRBV9 and TRBJ2-7, is DSGVTQTPKHLITATGQRVTLRCSPRSGDLSVYWYQQSLDQGLQFLIQYYNGEERAKGNILERFSAQQFPDLHSELNLSSLELGDSALYFCASSVGGTAYEQYFGPGTRLTVT.

This clone was picked up one time. The chain recombines TRBV7-4 with TRBJ1-2; tentatively, D is TRBD1 (5 bases). Trimming shortened V by 5 bases and J by 3 bases, and 16 bases separated the two germline ends. This CDR3 has 15 amino acids. Germline values: CDR1 SGHVT, CDR2 SQSDAQ. The CDR3 sequence: CASSPLGGGYYGYTF. CDR3 nucleotides: TGTGCCAGCAGCCCTCTGGGTGGGGGTTACTATGGCTACACCTTC.

The CDR3 sequence: CASSPLAGGRNTEAFF. CDR3 DNA sequence: TGTGCCAGCAGTCCGCTCGCAGGGGGCCGGAACACTGAAGCTTTCTTT. This chain links TRBV27 with TRBJ1-1, with 8 positions matching TRBD1. With 5 bases clipped from V and 1 base from J, the junction kept 9 bases outside the gene matches. Germline CDR1 is MNHEY and CDR2 is SMNVEV (reference sequence). The CDR3 is made up of 16 amino acids.

This clone was recorded a few times. This chain links TRBV5-1 with TRBJ1-4, with D possibly TRBD1 on 6 matching bases. Trimming removed 0 bases from V and 6 bases from J, with 12 bases in between. The CDR3 contains 15 residues. The germline V gene has CDR1 SGHRS and CDR2 YFSETQ. The CDR3 DNA reads as TGCGCCAGCAGCTTGGGTCAAGGGGGAGATGAAAAACTGTTTTTT. As protein: CASSLGQGGDEKLFF. Supplemented by reference TRBV5-1 and TRBJ1-4, the full variable domain reads KAGVTQTPRYLIKTRGQQVTLSCSPISGHRSVSWYQQTPGQGLQFLFEYFSETQRNKGNFPGRFSGRQFSNSRSEMNVSTLELGDSALYLCASSLGQGGDEKLFFGSGTQLSVL.

The chain combines TRBV5-1 with TRBJ1-1; weak D call: TRBD1 (5 bases). Germline V gives CDR1 SGHRS, CDR2 YFSETQ. The CDR3 is 13 residues long. V gave up 2 bases and J gave up 8 bases, with 13 bases separating them. As DNA, the CDR3 is TGCGCCAGCAGCTTCAGGGAGGCGCGAGAAGCTTTCTTT. Amino acids: CASSFREAREAFF. The full variable domain, its missing parts supplied by reference TRBV5-1 and TRBJ1-1, is KAGVTQTPRYLIKTRGQQVTLSCSPISGHRSVSWYQQTPGQGLQFLFEYFSETQRNKGNFPGRFSGRQFSNSRSEMNVSTLELGDSALYLCASSFREAREAFFGQGTRLTVV.

The V gene is TRBV2, the J gene TRBJ2-7; 9 bases fit TRBD2. Trimming removed 4 bases from V and 4 bases from J; junction bases left unmatched: 5. In germline, CDR1 is SNHLY, CDR2 FYNNEI. The CDR3 has 14 amino acids. The CDR3 DNA is TGTGCCAGCAGTGGGAGTAGCGGGAGATACGAGCAGTACTTC. Its protein product is CASSGSSGRYEQYF.

CDR3 in DNA: TGTGCCAGCAGCTTCGGGCAGGCCCAGGGATACAATGAGCAGTTCTTC. It translates to CASSFGQAQGYNEQFF. The chain couples TRBV7-9 to TRBJ2-1, with D perhaps matching TRBD1 (5 bases). V lost 3 bases to trimming and J lost 4 bases, with 16 bases between them. The CDR3 totals 16 residues. Germline V gene sequence: CDR1 SEHNR, CDR2 FQNEAQ (reference sequence).

The chain carries TRBV25-1 and TRBJ2-1, with 10 bases aligning to TRBD2. The CDR3 length is 15 residues. Germline V CDR1 and CDR2: MGHDK, SYGVNS. The V segment lost 5 bases and the J segment 4 bases; nucleotides outside the gene matches: 5. CDR3 amino acids: CASSRRTSGYNEQFF. CDR3 DNA sequence: TGTGCCAGCAGTCGCCGGACTAGCGGATACAATGAGCAGTTCTTC. Filled out from reference TRBV25-1 and TRBJ2-1, the complete variable domain reads EADIYQTPRYLVIGTGKKITLECSQTMGHDKMYWYQQDPGMELHLIHYSYGVNSTEKGDLSSESTVSRIRTEHFPLTLESARPSHTSQYLCASSRRTSGYNEQFFGPGTRLTVL.

For the CDR3, the DNA is TGTGCCACCAGCAGGGGACCGGGACAGGGGGCCGACGAGCAGTACTTC. It encodes CATSRGPGQGADEQYF. The chain joins TRBV15 to TRBJ2-7; TRBD1 matches 12 bases. After removal of 3 bases from V and 5 bases from J, the junction contained 8 bases not matched to a gene. Germline V gene lookup returns CDR1 LNHNV and CDR2 YYDKDF (reference sequence). This CDR3 has 16 amino acids.

The chain combines TRBV27 with TRBJ1-5; 8 nucleotides match TRBD1. Germline CDR1 is MNHEY and CDR2 is SMNVEV (reference sequence). Unmatched junction bases numbered 8, after V lost 8 bases and J lost 2 bases. CDR3 length: 15 residues. The CDR3 loop is CASSTDRGRNQPQHF. Written as DNA, the CDR3 is TGTGCCAGCTCCACCGACAGGGGTCGCAATCAGCCCCAGCATTTT.

CDR3 bases: TGTGCCAGCAGCCCTTTTGGACAGGGGGGGAACACTGAAGCTTTCTTT. Amino acid sequence: CASSPFGQGGNTEAFF. V and J are TRBV9 and TRBJ1-1; 10 bases line up with TRBD1. The CDR3 is 16 residues long. Germline V gene sequence: CDR1 SGDLS, CDR2 YYNGEE. Trimming at V came to 4 bases and at J to 1 base, leaving 7 bases not matched to a gene.

This clone was seen just once. The chain has TRBV4-1 and TRBJ2-3, with 8 nucleotides matching TRBD2. CDR1 and CDR2 from the germline V gene are MGHRA and YSYEKL. The CDR3 covers 16 residues. V lost 0 bases, J lost 4 bases, and 6 bases stayed unmatched. The CDR3 loop is CASSQEYSGRADTQYF. The CDR3 DNA sequence: TGCGCCAGCAGCCAAGAATACAGCGGGAGAGCAGATACGCAGTATTTT.

The CDR3 region is CASIQGAAGNTIYF. The CDR3 DNA reads TGTGCCAGCATCCAGGGGGCTGCGGGAAACACCATATATTTT. V and J are TRBV6-1 and TRBJ1-3; TRBD1 aligns across 8 bases. The CDR3 totals 14 residues. The V gene end was trimmed by 7 bases and the J gene end by 4 bases; junction bases not matched to a gene: 6. Germline-derived CDR1 and CDR2 are MNHNS and SASEGT.

The table lists this clone with many counts. In the same sample, other DNA sequences code for this CDR3. The chain employs TRBV27 and TRBJ1-6, with D perhaps TRBD1 (6 bases). Trimming left V 1 base short and J 7 bases short, with 8 bases between. The CDR3 extends over 14 amino acids. The germline CDR1 and CDR2 sequences are MNHEY and SMNVEV (reference sequence). This CDR3 reads CASSLYRDNSPLHF. The CDR3 DNA follows: TGTGCCAGCAGTTTATACAGGGACAATTCACCCCTCCACTTT.

A few counts support this clone. The V and J genes are TRBV29-1 and TRBJ2-2; 7 bases map to TRBD1. Trimming at V came to 5 bases and at J to 0 bases, leaving 9 bases not matched to a gene. The CDR3 loop spans 16 amino acids. Germline CDR1 is SQVTM and CDR2 is ANQGSEA. CDR3 DNA sequence: TGCAGCGTTCAAAGGGCGCAGGGGGCGAACACCGGGGAGCTGTTTTTT. Protein product: CSVQRAQGANTGELFF.

This sequence joins TRBV20-1 and TRBJ2-5; D gene ambiguous. Judging by the DNA end, TRBJ2-7 fits better; the J call may be wrong. This CDR3 contains 10 residues. The germline V gene encodes CDR1 DFQATT and CDR2 SNEGSKA (reference sequence). Here the CDR3 reads CSASDYEQYF. The CDR3 DNA reads as TGCAGTGCTAGTGACTACGAGCAGTACTTC.

This chain connects TRBV2 to TRBJ1-2; no clear D gene. V was cut by 9 bases and J by 4 bases, with 3 bases left in between. This CDR3 has 9 amino acids. CDR1 is SNHLY and CDR2 is FYNNEI in the germline V gene. In nucleotides, the CDR3 is TGTGCCAGAGGCTATGGCTACACCTTC. It specifies CARGYGYTF.

The rearrangement links TRBV7-9 to TRBJ2-7; tentative D call: TRBD2 (5 bases). CDR1 is SEHNR, CDR2 FQNEAQ, per germline (reference sequence). CDR3 size: 13 residues. Trimming cost V 4 bases and J 2 bases, with 9 bases left between them. CDR3 in amino acids: CASSSWRTYEQYF. The CDR3 DNA is TGTGCCAGCAGCTCCTGGAGGACCTACGAGCAGTACTTC.

The chain employs TRBV5-1 and TRBJ2-1, with 12 positions matching TRBD1. After removal of 2 bases from V and 6 bases from J, the junction contained 12 bases not matched to a gene. This CDR3 contains 18 residues. From germline, CDR1 is SGHRS and CDR2 YFSETQ. The CDR3 coding sequence is TGCGCCAGCAGCTTCTCCGGGACAGGGGGCGAAAGGGTCAATGAGCAGTTCTTC. Protein: CASSFSGTGGERVNEQFF.